This T cell receptor (beta chain) was profiled in a study of PD-1 blockade in classical Hodgkin lymphoma. Findings and limits, study-wide: TCR diversity at baseline was reported to be reduced in newly diagnosed patients relative to healthy donors. Only CD4+ TCR diversity, not CD8+, had risen significantly by C4D1.

Libraries were prepared by immunoSEQ multiplex PCR; TCRdb keeps only in-frame clonotypes and omits some of them. The table lists tens of thousands of clones, 70% to 90% of them singletons, with approximately 7.9% in the top ten. Each of the patients experienced relapse following autologous stem cell transplantation, and their brentuximab vedotin exposure differed. To note about this clone: Its antigen remains unknown.

The sample consisted of peripheral blood mononuclear cells (PBMCs), taken before the second cycle of nivolumab. The clonotype comes from a human donor with classical Hodgkin lymphoma.

The CDR3 DNA follows: TGTGCCAGCAGCCGGGACTTCCAAGAGACCCAGTACTTC. Translating gives CASSRDFQETQYF. V is TRBV6-1 and J is TRBJ2-5; D may be TRBD2 (6 bases). There are 13 residues in the CDR3. V lost 6 bases and J lost 1, with 9 bases in between. CDR1 is MNHNS and CDR2 is SASEGT in the germline V gene.